This T cell receptor beta chain comes out of a study of CD8+ T cells in alopecia areata. Specified treatment: oral pan-JAK inhibitor, 5-10 mg twice daily. In each case, RNA was isolated and then reverse transcribed into cDNA as the sequencing template. The table came from immunoSEQ multiplex PCR; TCRdb's copy has only in-frame clones and leaves some out. Of 160,000 or so clones listed, approximately 59% are singletons. There are 15 residues in the CDR3. Deletions cut 0 bases from V and 6 bases from J, with 12 bases between. In germline, CDR1 is LNHNV, CDR2 YYDKDF (reference sequence). The TCR originated in a human donor with alopecia areata. The chain recombines TRBV15 with TRBJ2-1; TRBD2 is a possible D gene (6 bases). The sequencing here drew on CD4+ T cells sorted from blood, taken at approximately week 56, from a patient treated with tofacitinib. This CDR3 reads CATSRDTGGGNEQFF. The DNA for the CDR3 is TGTGCCACCAGCAGAGATACTGGGGGAGGCAATGAGCAGTTCTTC. The variable domain in full, with the rest retrieved from reference TRBV15 and TRBJ2-1, is DAMVIQNPRYQVTQFGKPVTLSCSQTLNHNVMYWYQQKSSQAPKLLFHYYDKDFNNEADTPDNFQSRRPNTSFCFLDIRSPGLGDTAMYLCATSRDTGGGNEQFFGPGTRLTVL.